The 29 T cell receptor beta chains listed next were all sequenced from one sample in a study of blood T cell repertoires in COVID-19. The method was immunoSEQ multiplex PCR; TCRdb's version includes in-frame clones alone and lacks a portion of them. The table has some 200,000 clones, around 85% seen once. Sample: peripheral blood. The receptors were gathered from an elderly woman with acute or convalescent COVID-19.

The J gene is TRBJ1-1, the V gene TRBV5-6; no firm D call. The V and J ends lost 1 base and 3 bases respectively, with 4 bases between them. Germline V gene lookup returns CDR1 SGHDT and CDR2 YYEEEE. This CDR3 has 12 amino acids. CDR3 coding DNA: TGTGCCAGCAGCTTGTCCTACACTGAAGCTTTCTTT. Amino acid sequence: CASSLSYTEAFF.

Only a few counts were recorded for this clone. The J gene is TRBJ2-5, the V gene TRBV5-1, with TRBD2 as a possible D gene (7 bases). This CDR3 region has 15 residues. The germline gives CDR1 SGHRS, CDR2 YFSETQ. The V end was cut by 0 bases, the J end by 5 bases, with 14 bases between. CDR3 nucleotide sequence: TGCGCCAGCAGCTTGGTCGGGGGGCTAGCTGAGACCCAGTACTTC. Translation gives CASSLVGGLAETQYF.

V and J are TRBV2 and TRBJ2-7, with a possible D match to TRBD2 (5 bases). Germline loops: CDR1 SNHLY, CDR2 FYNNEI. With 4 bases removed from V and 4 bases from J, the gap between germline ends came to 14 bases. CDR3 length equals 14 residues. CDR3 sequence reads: CASSVISGSYEQYF. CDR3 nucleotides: TGTGCCAGCAGTGTTATCAGTGGGAGTTACGAGCAGTACTTC.

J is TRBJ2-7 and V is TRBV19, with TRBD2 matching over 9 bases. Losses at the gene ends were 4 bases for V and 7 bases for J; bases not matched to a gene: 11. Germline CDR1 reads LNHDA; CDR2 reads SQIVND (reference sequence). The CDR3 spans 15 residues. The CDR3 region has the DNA TGTGCCAGTAGTAGGTCTCGGACTAGCGTGGAGGAGCAGTACTTC. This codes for CASSRSRTSVEEQYF.

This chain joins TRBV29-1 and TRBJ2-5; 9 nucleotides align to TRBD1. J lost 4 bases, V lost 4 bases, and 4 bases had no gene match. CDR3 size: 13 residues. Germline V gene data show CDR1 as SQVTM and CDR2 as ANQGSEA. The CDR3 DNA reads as TGCAGCGTTGGGGGGGGACAGGGAGAGACCCAGTACTTC. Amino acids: CSVGGGQGETQYF. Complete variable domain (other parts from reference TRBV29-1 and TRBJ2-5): SAVISQKPSRDICQRGTSLTIQCQVDSQVTMMFWYRQQPGQSLTLIATANQGSEATYESGFVIDKFPISRPNLTFSTLTVSNMSPEDSSIYLCSVGGGQGETQYFGPGTRLLVL.

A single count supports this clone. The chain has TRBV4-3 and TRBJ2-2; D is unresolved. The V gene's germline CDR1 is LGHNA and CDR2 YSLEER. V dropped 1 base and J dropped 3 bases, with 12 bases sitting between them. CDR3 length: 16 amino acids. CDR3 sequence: CASSQVYSLDTGELFF. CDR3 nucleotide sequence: TGCGCCAGCAGCCAAGTATACTCCCTGGACACCGGGGAGCTGTTTTTT.

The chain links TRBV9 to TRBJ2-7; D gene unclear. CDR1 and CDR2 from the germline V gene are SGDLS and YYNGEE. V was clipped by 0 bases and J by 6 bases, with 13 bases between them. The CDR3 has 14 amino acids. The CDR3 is CASSVVVASGEQYF. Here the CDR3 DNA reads TGTGCCAGCAGCGTAGTTGTAGCATCGGGCGAGCAGTACTTC.

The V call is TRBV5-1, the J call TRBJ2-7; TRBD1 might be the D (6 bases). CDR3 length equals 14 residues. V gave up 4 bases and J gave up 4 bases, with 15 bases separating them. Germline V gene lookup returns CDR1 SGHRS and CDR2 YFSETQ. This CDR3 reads CASSDLSGQYEQYF. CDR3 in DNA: TGCGCCAGCAGCGACCTCTCCGGACAGTACGAGCAGTACTTC.

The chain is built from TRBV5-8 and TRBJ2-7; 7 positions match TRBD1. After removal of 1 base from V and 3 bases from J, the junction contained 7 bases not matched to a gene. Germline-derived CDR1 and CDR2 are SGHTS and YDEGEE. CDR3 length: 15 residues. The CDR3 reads CASSLPLRQGYEQYF. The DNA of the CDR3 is TGTGCCAGCAGCTTGCCTCTGAGACAGGGCTACGAGCAGTACTTC.

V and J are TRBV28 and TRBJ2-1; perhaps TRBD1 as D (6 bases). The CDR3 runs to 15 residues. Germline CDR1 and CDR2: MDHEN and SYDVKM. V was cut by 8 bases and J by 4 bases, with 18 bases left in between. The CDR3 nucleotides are TGTGCCAGCTCCAAAGTGGACAGCACATACAATGAGCAGTTCTTC. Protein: CASSKVDSTYNEQFF.

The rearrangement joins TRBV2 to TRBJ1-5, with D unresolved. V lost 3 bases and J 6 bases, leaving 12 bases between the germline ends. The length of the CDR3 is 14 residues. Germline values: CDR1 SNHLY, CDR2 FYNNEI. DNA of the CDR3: TGTGCCAGCAGTGATCGGACGGGAGGTCAGCCCCAGCATTTT. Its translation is CASSDRTGGQPQHF.

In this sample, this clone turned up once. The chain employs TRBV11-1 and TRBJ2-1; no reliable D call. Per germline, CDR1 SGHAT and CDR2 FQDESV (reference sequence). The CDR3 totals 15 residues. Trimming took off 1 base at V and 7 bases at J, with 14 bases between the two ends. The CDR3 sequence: CASSLGLSPKNEQFF. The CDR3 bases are TGTGCCAGCAGCTTAGGGCTCTCACCAAAGAATGAGCAGTTCTTC.

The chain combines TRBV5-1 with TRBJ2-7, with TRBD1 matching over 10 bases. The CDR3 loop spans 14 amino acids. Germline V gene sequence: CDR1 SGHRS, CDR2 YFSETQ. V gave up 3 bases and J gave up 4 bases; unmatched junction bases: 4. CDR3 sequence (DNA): TGCGCCAGCAGCTCAGGACAGGGGGGGTACGAGCAGTACTTC. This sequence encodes CASSSGQGGYEQYF.

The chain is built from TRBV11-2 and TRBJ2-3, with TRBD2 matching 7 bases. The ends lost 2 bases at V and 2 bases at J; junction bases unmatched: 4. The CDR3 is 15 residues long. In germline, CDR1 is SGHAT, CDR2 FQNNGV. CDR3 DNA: TGTGCCAGCAGCTTATGGCGGGAGTTCACAGATACGCAGTATTTT. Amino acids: CASSLWREFTDTQYF.

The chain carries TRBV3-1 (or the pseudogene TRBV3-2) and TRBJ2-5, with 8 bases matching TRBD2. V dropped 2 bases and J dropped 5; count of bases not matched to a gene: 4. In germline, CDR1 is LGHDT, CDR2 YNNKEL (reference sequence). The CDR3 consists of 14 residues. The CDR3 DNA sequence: TGTGCCAGCAGCCAAAATAGCGGGGCGGAGACCCAGTACTTC. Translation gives CASSQNSGAETQYF.

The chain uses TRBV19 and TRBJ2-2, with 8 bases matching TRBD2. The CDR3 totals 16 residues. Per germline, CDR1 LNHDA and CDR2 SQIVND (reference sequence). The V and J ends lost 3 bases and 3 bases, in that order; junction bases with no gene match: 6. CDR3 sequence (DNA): TGTGCCAGTAGTATCTCCCGGGGGGGCGACACCGGGGAGCTGTTTTTT. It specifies CASSISRGGDTGELFF.

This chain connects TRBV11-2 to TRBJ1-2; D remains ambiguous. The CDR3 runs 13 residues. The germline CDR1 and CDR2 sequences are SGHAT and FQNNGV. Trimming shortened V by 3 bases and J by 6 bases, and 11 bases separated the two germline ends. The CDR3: CASSLNSPDGYTF. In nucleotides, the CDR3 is TGTGCCAGCAGCTTGAACTCCCCCGATGGCTACACCTTC.

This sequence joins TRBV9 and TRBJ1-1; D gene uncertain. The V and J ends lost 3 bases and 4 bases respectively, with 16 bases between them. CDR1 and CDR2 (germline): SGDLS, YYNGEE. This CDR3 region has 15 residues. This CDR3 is CASSAAGFRGTEAFF. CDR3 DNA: TGTGCCAGCAGCGCCGCCGGGTTTCGGGGCACTGAAGCTTTCTTT.

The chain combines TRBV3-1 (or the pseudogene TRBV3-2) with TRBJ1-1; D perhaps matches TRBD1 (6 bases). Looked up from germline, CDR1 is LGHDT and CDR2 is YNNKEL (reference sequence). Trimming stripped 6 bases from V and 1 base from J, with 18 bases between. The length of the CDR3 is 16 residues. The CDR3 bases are TGTGCCAGCAGTTACGCTCAGGGACAAACGAACACTGAAGCTTTCTTT. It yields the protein CASSYAQGQTNTEAFF.

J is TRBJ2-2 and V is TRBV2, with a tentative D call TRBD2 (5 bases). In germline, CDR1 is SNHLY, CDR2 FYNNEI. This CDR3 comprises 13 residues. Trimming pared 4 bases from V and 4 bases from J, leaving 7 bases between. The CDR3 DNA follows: TGTGCCAGCAGTGTTGGGAGCACCGGGGAGCTGTTTTTT. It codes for CASSVGSTGELFF.

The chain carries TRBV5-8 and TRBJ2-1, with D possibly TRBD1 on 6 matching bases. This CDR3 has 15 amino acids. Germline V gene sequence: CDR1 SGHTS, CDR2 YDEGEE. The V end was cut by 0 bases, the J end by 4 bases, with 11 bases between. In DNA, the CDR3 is TGTGCCAGCAGCTTGGCGTGGGGGCCGTACAATGAGCAGTTCTTC. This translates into CASSLAWGPYNEQFF.

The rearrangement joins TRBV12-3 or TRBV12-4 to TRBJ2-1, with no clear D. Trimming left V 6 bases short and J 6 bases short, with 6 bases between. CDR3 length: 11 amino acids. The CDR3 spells CASSEANEQFF. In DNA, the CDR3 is TGTGCCAGCAGCGAAGCCAATGAGCAGTTCTTC.

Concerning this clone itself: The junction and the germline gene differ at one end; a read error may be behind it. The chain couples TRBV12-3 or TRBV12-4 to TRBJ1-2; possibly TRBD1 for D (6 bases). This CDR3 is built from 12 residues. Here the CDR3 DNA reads TGTGCCAGCAGTTTCACAGGGAATGTTAACGCCTTC. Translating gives CASSFTGNVNAF.

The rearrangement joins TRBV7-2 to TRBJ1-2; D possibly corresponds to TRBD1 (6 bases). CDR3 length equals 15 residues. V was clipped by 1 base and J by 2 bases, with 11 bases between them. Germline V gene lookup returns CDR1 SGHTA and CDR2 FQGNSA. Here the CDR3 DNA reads TGTGCCAGCAGCTTAGAGGGCAGGGGCAACTATGGCTACACCTTC. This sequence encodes CASSLEGRGNYGYTF. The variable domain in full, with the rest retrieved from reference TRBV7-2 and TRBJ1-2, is GAGVSQSPSNKVTEKGKDVELRCDPISGHTALYWYRQSLGQGLEFLIYFQGNSAPDKSGLPSDRFSAERTGGSVSTLTIQRTQQEDSAVYLCASSLEGRGNYGYTFGSGTRLTVV.

The CDR3 DNA reads as TGTGCCAGCTCACGCAACGGGGGGCGCGCCGGGGAGCTGTTTTTT. Translating it yields CASSRNGGRAGELFF. The chain employs TRBV18 and TRBJ2-2, with D maybe TRBD2 (7 bases). Deletions cut 4 bases from V and 6 bases from J, with 15 bases between. This CDR3 region has 15 residues. Germline loops: CDR1 KGHSH, CDR2 LQKENI.

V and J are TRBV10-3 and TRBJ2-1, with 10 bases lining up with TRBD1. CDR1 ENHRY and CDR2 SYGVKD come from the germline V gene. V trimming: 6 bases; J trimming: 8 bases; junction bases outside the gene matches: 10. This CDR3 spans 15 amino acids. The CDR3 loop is CAISSPGQGGDEQFF. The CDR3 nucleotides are TGTGCCATCAGCTCACCTGGACAGGGGGGGGATGAGCAGTTCTTC.

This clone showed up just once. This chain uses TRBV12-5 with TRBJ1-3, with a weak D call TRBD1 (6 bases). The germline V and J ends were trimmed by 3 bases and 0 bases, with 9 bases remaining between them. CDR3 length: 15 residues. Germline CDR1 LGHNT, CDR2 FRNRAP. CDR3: CASGFTGNSGNTIYF. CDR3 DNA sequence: TGTGCTAGTGGTTTTACAGGGAACTCTGGAAACACCATATATTTT. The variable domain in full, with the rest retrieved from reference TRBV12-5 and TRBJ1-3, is DARVTQTPRHKVTEMGQEVTMRCQPILGHNTVFWYRQTMMQGLELLAYFRNRAPLDDSGMPKDRFSAEMPDATLATLKIQPSEPRDSAVYFCASGFTGNSGNTIYFGEGSWLTVV.

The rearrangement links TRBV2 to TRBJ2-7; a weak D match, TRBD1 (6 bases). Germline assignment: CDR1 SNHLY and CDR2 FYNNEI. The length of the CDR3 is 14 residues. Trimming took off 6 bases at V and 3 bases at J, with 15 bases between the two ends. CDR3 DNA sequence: TGTGCCAGCAGCGCGACGGGCAGGGGCTACGAGCAGTACTTC. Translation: CASSATGRGYEQYF.

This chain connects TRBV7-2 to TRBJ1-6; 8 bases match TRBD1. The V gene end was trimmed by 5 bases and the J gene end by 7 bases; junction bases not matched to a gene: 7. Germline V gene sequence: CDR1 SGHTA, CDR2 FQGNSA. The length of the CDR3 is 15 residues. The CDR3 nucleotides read TGTGCCAGCAGCCCCCTAAGACAGGGGAATTCACCCCTCCACTTT. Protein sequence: CASSPLRQGNSPLHF. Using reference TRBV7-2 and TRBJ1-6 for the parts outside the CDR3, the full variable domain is GAGVSQSPSNKVTEKGKDVELRCDPISGHTALYWYRQSLGQGLEFLIYFQGNSAPDKSGLPSDRFSAERTGGSVSTLTIQRTQQEDSAVYLCASSPLRQGNSPLHFGNGTRLTVT.